The 26 T cell receptor beta chains below were found in one sample sequenced in a study of identical twins (dated by TCRdb to about 2016). The library was built by means of 5' RACE. TCRdb shows the sequencer as Illumina HiSeq 2000. TCRdb reran the public reads through fastp at Q25 and MiXCR, keeping productive beta chains. Every distinct CDR3 protein forms one entry, paired with its most common genes and DNA. This sample comprises 200,000 to 250,000 distinct CDR3 sequences, about 10% of them detected only once. 9% to 10% of the sample goes to the ten largest clones. Sequencing input: memory T cells sorted from blood. Explained via the paper, the cell subset or site label denotes: CD45RO+ enriched T cells. The source of these receptors is a man aged 50 or older in good health.

This clonotype was picked up a small number of times. The genes are TRBV2 and TRBJ2-3, with TRBD2 as a possible D gene (6 bases). V dropped 6 bases and J dropped 2 bases, with 12 bases sitting between them. Germline values: CDR1 SNHLY, CDR2 FYNNEI. This CDR3 has 14 residues. For the CDR3, the DNA is TGTGCCAGCAGCTGGGACTTCTCCACAGATACGCAGTATTTT. Protein sequence: CASSWDFSTDTQYF. The variable domain in full, completed from reference TRBV2 and TRBJ2-3, reads EPEVTQTPSHQVTQMGQEVILRCVPISNHLYFYWYRQILGQKVEFLVSFYNNEISEKSEIFDDQFSVERPDGSNFTLKIRSTKLEDSAMYFCASSWDFSTDTQYFGPGTRLTVL.

This clonotype was seen more than once but under ten times. The gene calls are TRBV24-1 and TRBJ2-3; tentatively, D is TRBD2 (6 bases). V dropped 3 bases and J dropped 6 bases, with 15 bases sitting between them. Germline V gene sequence: CDR1 KGHDR, CDR2 SFDVKD. This CDR3 has 15 residues. The CDR3 reads CATSDTGTQSDTQYF. The DNA of the CDR3 is TGTGCCACCAGTGATACCGGGACTCAATCCGATACGCAGTATTTT.

The V and J genes are TRBV11-1 and TRBJ2-3, with unresolved D. The CDR3 spans 14 residues. In germline, CDR1 is SGHAT, CDR2 FQDESV (reference sequence). V shed 2 bases and J shed 5 bases, with 11 bases lying between them. CDR3 bases: TGTGCCAGCAGCTTATTGGCCCAGGTAGATACGCAGTATTTT. This sequence encodes CASSLLAQVDTQYF.

The rearrangement joins TRBV5-1 to TRBJ1-1; perhaps TRBD1 as D (5 bases). Trimming pared 5 bases from V and 0 bases from J, leaving 14 bases between. This CDR3 comprises 15 residues. CDR1 is SGHRS, CDR2 YFSETQ, per germline. The CDR3 region has the DNA TGCGCCAGCAGAGTAGGGGCGGCCTTGAACACTGAAGCTTTCTTT. Protein: CASRVGAALNTEAFF.

This clonotype was observed a few times. V is TRBV12-3 or TRBV12-4 and J is TRBJ1-6; 7 positions match TRBD1. V shed 5 bases, J shed 14 bases, and the junction held 3 bases outside the gene matches. CDR3 size: 11 residues. Here the CDR3 DNA reads TGTGCCAGCAGTAGGGGGCGCGCCCTCCACTTT. This translates into CASSRGRALHF.

This clonotype showed up just a few times. V gene TRBV20-1 combines with J gene TRBJ2-1, with a possible D match to TRBD2 (5 bases). V shed 1 base and J shed 3 bases, with 19 bases lying between them. Germline V gives CDR1 DFQATT, CDR2 SNEGSKA (reference sequence). This CDR3 spans 17 amino acids. The CDR3 here is CSARVGSGSSGYNEQFF. In DNA form, the CDR3 reads TGCAGTGCTAGAGTAGGGTCTGGGAGTTCCGGCTACAATGAGCAGTTCTTC.

This clonotype was seen repeatedly, ten times or more. J is TRBJ2-1 and V is TRBV11-2, with 9 bases that match TRBD2. This CDR3 region has 18 residues. The V gene end was trimmed by 2 bases and the J gene end by 0 bases; junction bases not matched to a gene: 8. The V gene's germline CDR1 is SGHAT and CDR2 FQNNGV. The CDR3 spells CASSLFLAGFSSYNEQFF. CDR3 nucleotides: TGTGCCAGCAGCTTATTTCTAGCGGGATTTAGCTCCTACAATGAGCAGTTCTTC.

This clonotype turned up a few times. This chain links TRBV27 with TRBJ2-7; TRBD2 aligns across 7 bases. CDR1 is MNHEY, CDR2 SMNVEV, per germline (reference sequence). J gave up 2 bases and V 6 bases, and 7 bases lay outside the gene matches. CDR3 size: 14 residues. The CDR3 region is CASSYRGSAYEQYF. The CDR3 nucleotides read TGTGCCAGCAGCTACCGCGGGAGTGCCTACGAGCAGTACTTC.

CDR3 in amino acids: CASRFGNYNSPLHF. For the CDR3, the DNA is TGTGCCAGCCGATTCGGAAACTATAATTCACCCCTCCACTTT. The gene calls are TRBV12-3 or TRBV12-4 and TRBJ1-6; D unresolved. V was shortened by 8 bases and J by 3 bases, with 11 bases between the two germline ends. This CDR3 is built from 14 residues.

This clonotype was detected ten times or more. This chain connects TRBV10-3 to TRBJ1-2, with TRBD1 matching over 9 bases. V shed 0 bases, J shed 4 bases, and the junction held 6 bases outside the gene matches. Germline loops: CDR1 ENHRY, CDR2 SYGVKD. The CDR3 length is 16 residues. CDR3 bases: TGTGCCATCAGTGAGTCCCATGACAGGGGGGTCTATGGCTACACCTTC. It yields the protein CAISESHDRGVYGYTF.

The V call is TRBV30, the J call TRBJ2-7, with a possible D match to TRBD2 (5 bases). Deletions cut 6 bases from V and 2 bases from J, with 17 bases between. In germline, CDR1 is GTSNPN, CDR2 SVGIG (reference sequence). The CDR3 has 14 amino acids. The CDR3 sequence is CACGRSGNPYEQYF. In DNA form, the CDR3 reads TGTGCCTGTGGACGTTCGGGGAACCCCTACGAGCAGTACTTC. The whole variable domain, remainder taken from reference TRBV30 and TRBJ2-7, is SQTIHQWPATLVQPVGSPLSLECTVEGTSNPNLYWYRQAAGRGLQLLFYSVGIGQISSEVPQNLSASRPQDRQFILSSKKLLLSDSGFYLCACGRSGNPYEQYFGPGTRLTVT.

The chain employs TRBV10-1 and TRBJ1-5; no firm D call. The CDR3 length is 13 residues. Trimming took off 2 bases at V and 7 bases at J, with 9 bases between the two ends. The germline CDR1 and CDR2 sequences are WNHNN and SYGVQD (reference sequence). The CDR3 here is CASSEGSRQPQHF. In DNA form, the CDR3 reads TGCGCCAGCAGTGAGGGATCGCGACAGCCCCAGCATTTT.

This clonotype was recorded a few times. V usage is TRBV28 and J usage is TRBJ2-7; 14 bases map to TRBD2. Looked up from germline, CDR1 is MDHEN and CDR2 is SYDVKM. V gave up 10 bases and J gave up 10 bases; unmatched junction bases: 9. This CDR3 is built from 13 residues. This CDR3 is CANQRLAGGPQYF. CDR3 coding DNA: TGTGCCAACCAAAGACTAGCGGGAGGGCCACAGTACTTC.

The chain uses TRBV4-2 and TRBJ2-5; perhaps TRBD1 as D (6 bases). V shed 5 bases and J shed 7 bases, with 14 bases lying between them. The CDR3 covers 13 residues. Germline V lookup: CDR1 LGHNA, CDR2 YNFKEQ. CDR3: CASSGTPGGTQYF. Written as DNA, the CDR3 is TGTGCCAGCAGCGGGACACCTGGGGGGACCCAGTACTTC.

This clonotype was recorded many times. V gene TRBV11-1 combines with J gene TRBJ2-7, with 9 bases matching TRBD1. The CDR3 consists of 19 residues. The junction had 14 bases not matched to a gene; V was cut back by 1 base and J by 1 base. Germline CDR1 and CDR2: SGHAT and FQDESV (reference sequence). CDR3 amino acids: CASSLGALTGTGRSYEQYF. Here the CDR3 DNA reads TGTGCCAGCAGCTTAGGGGCCCTCACCGGGACAGGGAGGTCCTACGAGCAGTACTTC.

Many counts were recorded for this clonotype. The chain couples TRBV5-1 to TRBJ2-1, with 13 nucleotides matching TRBD2. The CDR3 extends over 14 amino acids. Losses at the gene ends were 9 bases for V and 7 bases for J; bases not matched to a gene: 7. The germline CDR1 and CDR2 sequences are SGHRS and YFSETQ. The chain's CDR3 is CATKGTSGINEQFF. The CDR3 DNA reads TGCGCCACCAAAGGGACTAGCGGGATTAATGAGCAGTTCTTC.

The rearrangement links TRBV2 to TRBJ2-2; TRBD2 agrees at 9 bases. In germline, CDR1 is SNHLY, CDR2 FYNNEI. Trimming took 8 bases from V and 1 from J; bases not matched to a gene: 8. This CDR3 has 16 amino acids. The CDR3 protein is CASHPALAGNTGELFF. Written as DNA, the CDR3 is TGTGCCAGCCACCCCGCACTAGCGGGGAACACCGGGGAGCTGTTTTTT. Drawing the rest from reference TRBV2 and TRBJ2-2, the complete variable domain is EPEVTQTPSHQVTQMGQEVILRCVPISNHLYFYWYRQILGQKVEFLVSFYNNEISEKSEIFDDQFSVERPDGSNFTLKIRSTKLEDSAMYFCASHPALAGNTGELFFGEGSRLTVL.

This clonotype was picked up many times. The chain has TRBV12-3 or TRBV12-4 and TRBJ2-7, with D perhaps TRBD1 (6 bases). CDR3 length equals 14 residues. Trimming took 4 bases from V and 3 from J, leaving 13 bases between them. In DNA form, the CDR3 reads TGTGCCAGCAGTTCAGCCAGGGGCCGCTACGAGCAGTACTTC. It encodes CASSSARGRYEQYF.

Many counts were recorded for this clonotype. V gene TRBV5-5 combines with J gene TRBJ2-2; unclear D gene. V gave up 1 base and J gave up 3 bases, with 7 bases separating them. Germline V gives CDR1 SGHKS, CDR2 YYEKEE (reference sequence). This CDR3 region has 14 residues. CDR3 loop: CASSLMVDTGELFF. Here the CDR3 DNA reads TGTGCCAGCAGCTTGATGGTGGACACCGGGGAGCTGTTTTTT.

Ten or more counts support this clonotype. The J gene is TRBJ2-3, the V gene TRBV9; D is possibly TRBD1 (6 bases). The germline V and J ends were trimmed by 0 bases and 7 bases, with 9 bases remaining between them. The CDR3 loop spans 13 amino acids. Germline-derived CDR1 and CDR2 are SGDLS and YYNGEE. The CDR3 loop is CASSVGGQHTQYF. Written as DNA, the CDR3 is TGTGCCAGCAGCGTAGGGGGACAACATACGCAGTATTTT.

This clonotype has more than one count but fewer than ten. V and J are TRBV6-6 and TRBJ2-7; D is perhaps TRBD1 (6 bases). CDR1 is MNHNY and CDR2 is SVGAGI in the germline V gene (reference sequence). The CDR3 is made up of 13 amino acids. The V end was cut by 2 bases, the J end by 4 bases, with 9 bases between. As DNA, the CDR3 is TGTGCCAGCAGTTACACCCAGGGGTACGAGCAGTACTTC. Translating gives CASSYTQGYEQYF.

The chain is built from TRBV12-3 or TRBV12-4 and TRBJ2-3, with D tentatively TRBD2 (5 bases). This CDR3 has 15 residues. With 1 base removed from V and 1 base from J, the gap between germline ends came to 9 bases. CDR3 nucleotide sequence: TGTGCCAGCAGTTTAGGGTTTAGCGGCACAGATACGCAGTATTTT. Protein: CASSLGFSGTDTQYF.

In this sample, this clonotype turned up many times. The J gene is TRBJ1-1, the V gene TRBV29-1; a possible D gene is TRBD1 (6 bases). Deletions cut 4 bases from V and 8 bases from J, with 23 bases between. Germline CDR1 reads SQVTM; CDR2 reads ANQGSEA. This CDR3 region has 15 residues. In DNA form, the CDR3 reads TGCAGCGTTGTGCGAGGGGAACTTCTTGGGACAGAAGCTTTCTTT. Translated, it gives CSVVRGELLGTEAFF.

A few counts support this clonotype. The chain joins TRBV7-2 to TRBJ2-3; 8 nucleotides line up with TRBD2. The CDR3 covers 16 residues. Trimming at V came to 1 base and at J to 7 bases, leaving 10 bases not matched to a gene. Per germline, CDR1 SGHTA and CDR2 FQGNSA. The chain's CDR3 is CASSLDSGSYSNTQYF. In DNA, the CDR3 is TGTGCCAGCAGCTTAGACAGCGGGAGTTACTCGAATACGCAGTATTTT.

This clonotype came up a few times. V gene TRBV10-2 combines with J gene TRBJ2-7; D is possibly TRBD1 or TRBD2 (5 bases each). Between the trimmed V and J ends, which lost 3 bases and 7 bases, there was a span of 19 bases. Per germline, CDR1 WSHSY and CDR2 SAAADI. This CDR3 region has 15 residues. Here the CDR3 reads CASSDPGTAKGEQYF. CDR3 sequence (DNA): TGCGCCAGCAGTGACCCCGGGACGGCGAAGGGGGAGCAGTACTTC.

In this sample, this clonotype turned up a few times. The genes are TRBV7-2 and TRBJ2-5, with D perhaps matching TRBD2 (7 bases). V lost 2 bases, J lost 4 bases, and 20 bases lay in between. Per germline, CDR1 SGHTA and CDR2 FQGNSA. This CDR3 spans 17 amino acids. CDR3 in DNA: TGTGCCAGCAGCTTATGGGCGGTGGGGGGGCTGGGAGAGACCCAGTACTTC. Its protein product is CASSLWAVGGLGETQYF.